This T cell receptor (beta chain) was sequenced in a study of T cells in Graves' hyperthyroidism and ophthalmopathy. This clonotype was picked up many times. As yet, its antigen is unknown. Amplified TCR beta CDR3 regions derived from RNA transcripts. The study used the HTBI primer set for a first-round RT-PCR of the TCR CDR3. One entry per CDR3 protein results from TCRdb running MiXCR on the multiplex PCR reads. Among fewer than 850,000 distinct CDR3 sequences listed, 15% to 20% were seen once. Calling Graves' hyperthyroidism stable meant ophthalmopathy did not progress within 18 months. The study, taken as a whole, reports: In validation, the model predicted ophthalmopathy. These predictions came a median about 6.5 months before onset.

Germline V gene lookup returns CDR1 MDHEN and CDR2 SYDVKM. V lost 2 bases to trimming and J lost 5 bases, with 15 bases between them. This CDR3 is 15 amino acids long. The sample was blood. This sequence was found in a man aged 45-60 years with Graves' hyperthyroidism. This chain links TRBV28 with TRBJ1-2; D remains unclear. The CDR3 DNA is TGTGCCAGCAGTTTAATATCTAGGCAGGAGTATGGCTACACCTTC. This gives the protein CASSLISRQEYGYTF.